This TCR beta chain was sequenced during a study of T cell repertoires in aging, cancer and after chemotherapy. At the level of the study: Over several months to years, re-sampled healthy donor repertoires clearly shared clones.

Multiplex touch-down PCR with TRB-A/B primers amplified rearranged V-D-J TRB sequences. TCRdb reprocessed the multiplex PCR reads with MiXCR, giving one entry per CDR3 protein. The sample carries about 10,000 distinct CDR3 sequences, under 30% recorded once. With respect to this clonotype: The antigen is not known.

Losses at the gene ends were 0 bases for V and 5 bases for J; bases not matched to a gene: 2. The CDR3 consists of 16 residues. Study-level points and caveats: Age-matched healthy donors had significantly more diverse, less clonal blood TCR repertoires than untreated cancer patients. In healthy donors, age-related TCR diversity loss mainly reflected lost richness.

Peripheral blood genomic DNA, not sorted cells or RNA, was the template. Sequenced material: blood. This rearrangement joins TRBV12-3 or TRBV12-4 to TRBJ2-1; 12 bases match TRBD2. The sequence was obtained from a human donor in good health. CDR3 residues: CASSLARLAGDNEQFF. In DNA, the CDR3 is TGTGCCAGCAGTTTAGCTAGACTAGCGGGGGACAATGAGCAGTTCTTC.